One sample yielded the 14 T cell receptor gamma chains listed below, sequenced in a study of fetal and pediatric gammadelta thymocytes. TCRdb processed the reads again with the CATT caller. In the table there are about 160 gamma-chain clones, more than 0.95% of which are singletons. Elective pregnancy terminations at roughly 14 to 22 weeks estimated gestational age supplied the fetal thymuses. The sequenced sample was non-Vgamma9Vdelta2 gamma-delta T cells from the thymus. The subset here: CD3+gammadeltaTCR+ thymocytes not co-expressing Vgamma9 and Vdelta2. These TCRs come from a human fetus.

A remark on this clone: A read error likely explains why the TCRdb protein, taken from a much larger clone, differs from this DNA's translation at residue 4; the protein shown is translated from the DNA. The rearrangement links TRGV2 to TRGJP1. Per the germline V gene, CDR1 is EGSNGY and CDR2 is YDSYNSKV. CDR3 length equals 13 residues. DNA for the CDR3: TGTGCCACCAGGGACGCCACTGGTTGGTTCAAGATATTT. Its translation is CATRDATGWFKIF.

Relative to its sample, this clone is large. The chain couples TRGV3 to TRGJP1. Trimming removed 0 bases from V and 1 base from J; junction bases left unmatched: 2. From germline, CDR1 is VTNTFY and CDR2 YDVSTARD (reference sequence). This CDR3 contains 15 residues. CDR3 in amino acids: CATWDRPTTGWFKIF. In nucleotides, the CDR3 is TGTGCCACCTGGGACAGGCCTACCACTGGTTGGTTCAAGATATTT.

As regards this clone: The protein recorded in TCRdb matches a much larger clone and deviates from this DNA's translation at residue 11, suggesting a read error; the protein here is obtained by translating the DNA. The chain employs TRGV8 and TRGJP1. The V gene's germline CDR1 is VENAVY and CDR2 YDSYNSRV. This CDR3 contains 14 residues. The DNA of the CDR3 is TGTGCCACCTGGGATACACGCACTGGTTGGCTCAAGATATTT. Protein product: CATWDTRTGWLKIF.

By share, this clone counts as large. This rearrangement joins TRGV4 to TRGJ1 or TRGJ2. CDR1 EGSTGY and CDR2 YDSYTSSV come from the germline V gene. V trimming: 4 bases; J trimming: 0 bases; junction bases outside the gene matches: 0. This CDR3 is built from 12 residues. In nucleotides, the CDR3 is TGTGCCACCTGGGAGAATTATTATAAGAAACTCTTT. It encodes CATWENYYKKLF.

Within the sample, this clone is large (0.1 to 1%). Within the sample, other DNA sequences also encode this same CDR3. The chain uses TRGV8 and TRGJP1. Germline V gene data show CDR1 as VENAVY and CDR2 as YDSYNSRV. J was trimmed by 5 bases and V by 3 bases; bases with no gene match: 3. The CDR3 spans 13 residues. CDR3 DNA: TGTGCCACCTGGGATCTGACTGGTTGGTTCAAGATATTT. This sequence encodes CATWDLTGWFKIF.

On this clone: A read error is likely here: a far larger clone is one base away. The same CDR3 can be traced to other DNA sequences in this sample. The V call is TRGV8, the J call TRGJP1. From germline, CDR1 is VENAVY and CDR2 YDSYNSRV. The CDR3 consists of 13 residues. CDR3 sequence (DNA): TGTGCCACCTGGGATCTGACTGGTTGGTTTAAGATATTT. It specifies CATWDLTGWFKIF.

As for this clone: The amino acid sequence in TCRdb belongs to a much larger clone and departs from this DNA's translation at residue 5, likely a sequencing read error; the sequence shown is translated from the DNA. The chain has TRGV4 and TRGJ1 or TRGJ2. The CDR3 sequence is 11 residues long. Germline V gene lookup returns CDR1 EGSTGY and CDR2 YDSYTSSV. The CDR3 region is CATWGGLAKLF. The CDR3 nucleotides read TGTGCCACCTGGGGTGGGCTGGCGAAACTCTTT.

This clone ranks as hyperexpanded. J is TRGJ1 or TRGJ2 and V is TRGV9. The CDR3 extends over 13 amino acids. Germline trimming cut 0 bases from V and 3 bases from J; bases unmatched to any gene: 2. Germline V gives CDR1 GITISATS, CDR2 ISYDGTV (reference sequence). CDR3 loop: CALWEVLYYKKLF. The DNA for the CDR3 is TGTGCCTTGTGGGAGGTGCTTTATTATAAGAAACTCTTT.

This clone is termed large. V is TRGV8 and J is TRGJP1. Germline V lookup: CDR1 VENAVY, CDR2 YDSYNSRV. CDR3 length: 16 residues. After removal of 1 base from V and 0 bases from J, the junction contained 5 bases not matched to a gene. This CDR3 reads CATWDSQNTTGWFKIF. In DNA, the CDR3 is TGTGCCACCTGGGATAGCCAAAATACCACTGGTTGGTTCAAGATATTT.

By share, this clone counts as large (0.1 to 1%). The chain joins TRGV3 to TRGJP1. This CDR3 has 14 residues. Germline V gene sequence: CDR1 VTNTFY, CDR2 YDVSTARD (reference sequence). The ends lost 3 bases at V and 4 bases at J; junction bases unmatched: 5. The CDR3 spells CATWDLGTGWFKIF. The CDR3 nucleotides are TGTGCCACCTGGGACTTGGGCACTGGTTGGTTCAAGATATTT.

This clone has just a few counts. TCRdb has a much larger clone's protein, which differs at residue 6 from the translation of this DNA, likely because of a read error; what is shown is the protein translated from the DNA. The rearrangement joins TRGV4 to TRGJP1. CDR1 and CDR2 (germline): EGSTGY, YDSYTSSV. V lost 0 bases and J lost 4; bases outside the gene matches: 5. The CDR3 has 15 residues. CDR3 in amino acids: CATWDGKGTGWFKIF. The CDR3 DNA sequence: TGTGCCACCTGGGATGGGAAGGGCACTGGTTGGTTCAAGATATTT.

The table lists this clone with a few counts. A read error is possible here, since a much larger clone lies one base away. Other DNA sequences within the sample encode an identical CDR3. This chain uses TRGV3 with TRGJP2. The CDR3 has 15 amino acids. The germline CDR1 and CDR2 sequences are VTNTFY and YDVSTARD (reference sequence). The V gene end was trimmed by 1 base and the J gene end by 0 bases; junction bases not matched to a gene: 2. The DNA for the CDR3 is TGTGCCACCTGGGACAGACATAGTAGTGATTGGATCAAGACGTTT. It yields the protein CATWDRHSSDWIKTF.

As concerns this clone: This likely came from a read error, as a far larger clone is one base away. V gene TRGV4 combines with J gene TRGJ1 or TRGJ2. CDR3 size: 13 residues. Germline values: CDR1 EGSTGY, CDR2 YDSYTSSV. The chain's CDR3 is CATWVPNYYKKLF. CDR3 sequence (DNA): TGTGCCACTTGGGTCCCGAATTATTATAAGAAACTCTTT.

This clone rates as large (0.1 to 1%). The rearrangement links TRGV4 to TRGJ1 or TRGJ2. From germline, CDR1 is EGSTGY and CDR2 YDSYTSSV. V lost 0 bases to trimming and J lost 5 bases; unmatched junction nucleotides: 4. This CDR3 spans 13 amino acids. CDR3 loop: CATWDGRDYKKLF. CDR3 DNA sequence: TGTGCCACCTGGGATGGGCGGGATTATAAGAAACTCTTT.